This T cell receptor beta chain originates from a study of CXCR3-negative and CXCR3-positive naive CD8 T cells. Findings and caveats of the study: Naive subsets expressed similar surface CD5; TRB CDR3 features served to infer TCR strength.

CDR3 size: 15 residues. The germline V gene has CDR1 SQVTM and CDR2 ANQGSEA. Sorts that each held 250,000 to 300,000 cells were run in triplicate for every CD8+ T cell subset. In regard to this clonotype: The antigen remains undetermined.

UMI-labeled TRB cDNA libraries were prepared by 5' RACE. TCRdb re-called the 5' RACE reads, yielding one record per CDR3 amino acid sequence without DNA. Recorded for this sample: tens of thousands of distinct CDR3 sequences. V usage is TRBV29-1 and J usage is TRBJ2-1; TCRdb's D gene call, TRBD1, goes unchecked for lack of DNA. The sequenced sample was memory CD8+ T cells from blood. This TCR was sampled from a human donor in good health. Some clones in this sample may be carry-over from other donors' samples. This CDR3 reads CSVEGDSGTYNEQFF.